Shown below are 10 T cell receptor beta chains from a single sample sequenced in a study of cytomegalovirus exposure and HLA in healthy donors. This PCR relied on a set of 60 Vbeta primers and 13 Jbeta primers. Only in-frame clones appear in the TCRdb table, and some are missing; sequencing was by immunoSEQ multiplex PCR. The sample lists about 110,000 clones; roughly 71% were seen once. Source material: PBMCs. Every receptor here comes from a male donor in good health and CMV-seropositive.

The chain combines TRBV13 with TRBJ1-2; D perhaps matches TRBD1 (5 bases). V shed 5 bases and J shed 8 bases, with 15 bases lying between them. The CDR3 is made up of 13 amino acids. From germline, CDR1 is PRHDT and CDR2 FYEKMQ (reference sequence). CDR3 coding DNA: TGTGCCAGCAGCCTCGGGACTGTGGGCGGCTACACCTTC. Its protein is CASSLGTVGGYTF.

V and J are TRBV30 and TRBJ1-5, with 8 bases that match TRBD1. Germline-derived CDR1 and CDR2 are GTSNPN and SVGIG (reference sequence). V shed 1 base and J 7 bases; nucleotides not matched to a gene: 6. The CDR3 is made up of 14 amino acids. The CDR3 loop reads CAWSGQGMDQPQHF. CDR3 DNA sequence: TGTGCCTGGAGTGGACAGGGGATGGACCAGCCCCAGCATTTT.

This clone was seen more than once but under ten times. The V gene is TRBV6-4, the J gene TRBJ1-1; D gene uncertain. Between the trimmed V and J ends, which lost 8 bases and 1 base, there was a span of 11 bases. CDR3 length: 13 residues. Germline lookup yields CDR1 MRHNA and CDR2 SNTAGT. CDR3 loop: CASGITANTEAFF. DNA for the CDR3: TGTGCCAGCGGTATTACAGCGAACACTGAAGCTTTCTTT.

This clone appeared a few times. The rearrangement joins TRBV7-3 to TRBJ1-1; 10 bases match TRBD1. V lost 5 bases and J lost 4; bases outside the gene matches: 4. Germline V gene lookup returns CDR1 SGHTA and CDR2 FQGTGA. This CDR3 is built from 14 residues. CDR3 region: CASSPDRGSTEAFF. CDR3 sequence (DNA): TGTGCCAGCAGCCCGGACAGGGGGAGCACTGAAGCTTTCTTT.

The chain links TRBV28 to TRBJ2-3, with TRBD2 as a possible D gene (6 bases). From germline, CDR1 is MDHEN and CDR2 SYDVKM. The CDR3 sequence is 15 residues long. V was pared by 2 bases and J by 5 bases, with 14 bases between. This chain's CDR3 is CASSLTEGPQDTQYF. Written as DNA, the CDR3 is TGTGCCAGCAGTTTAACGGAGGGCCCCCAAGATACGCAGTATTTT.

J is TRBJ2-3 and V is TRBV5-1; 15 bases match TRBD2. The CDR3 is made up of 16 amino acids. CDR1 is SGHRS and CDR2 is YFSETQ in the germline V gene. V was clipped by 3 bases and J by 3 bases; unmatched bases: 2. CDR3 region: CASSSGLAGGTDTQYF. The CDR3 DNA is TGCGCCAGCAGCTCCGGACTAGCGGGGGGGACAGATACGCAGTATTTT. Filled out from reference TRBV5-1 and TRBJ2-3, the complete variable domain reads KAGVTQTPRYLIKTRGQQVTLSCSPISGHRSVSWYQQTPGQGLQFLFEYFSETQRNKGNFPGRFSGRQFSNSRSEMNVSTLELGDSALYLCASSSGLAGGTDTQYFGPGTRLTVL.

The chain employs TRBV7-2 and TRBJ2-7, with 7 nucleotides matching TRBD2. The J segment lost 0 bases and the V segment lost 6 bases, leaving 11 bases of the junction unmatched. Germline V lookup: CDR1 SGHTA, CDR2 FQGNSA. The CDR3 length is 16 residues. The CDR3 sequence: CASSRPPGGSSYEQYF. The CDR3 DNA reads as TGTGCCAGCAGTCGACCTCCGGGGGGTAGCTCCTACGAGCAGTACTTC.

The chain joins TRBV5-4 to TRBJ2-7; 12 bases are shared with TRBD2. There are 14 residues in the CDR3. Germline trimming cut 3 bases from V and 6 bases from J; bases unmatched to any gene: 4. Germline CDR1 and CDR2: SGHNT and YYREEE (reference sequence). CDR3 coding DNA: TGTGCCAGCAGCTGGACTAGCGGGATCTCCGAGCAGTACTTC. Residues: CASSWTSGISEQYF.

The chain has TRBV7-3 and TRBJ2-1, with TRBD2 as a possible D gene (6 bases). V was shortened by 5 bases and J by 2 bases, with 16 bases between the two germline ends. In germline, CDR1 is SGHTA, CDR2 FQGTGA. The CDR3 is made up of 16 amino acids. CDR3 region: CASSPVAGLTYNEQFF. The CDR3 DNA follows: TGTGCCAGCAGCCCCGTTGCGGGGTTGACCTACAATGAGCAGTTCTTC.

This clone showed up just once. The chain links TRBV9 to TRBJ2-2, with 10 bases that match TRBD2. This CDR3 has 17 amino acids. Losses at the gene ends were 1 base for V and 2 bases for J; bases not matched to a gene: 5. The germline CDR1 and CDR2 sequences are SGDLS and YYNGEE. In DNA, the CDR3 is TGTGCCAGCAGCGTATCTCCTAGCGGGGGAAACACCGGGGAGCTGTTTTTT. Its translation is CASSVSPSGGNTGELFF.